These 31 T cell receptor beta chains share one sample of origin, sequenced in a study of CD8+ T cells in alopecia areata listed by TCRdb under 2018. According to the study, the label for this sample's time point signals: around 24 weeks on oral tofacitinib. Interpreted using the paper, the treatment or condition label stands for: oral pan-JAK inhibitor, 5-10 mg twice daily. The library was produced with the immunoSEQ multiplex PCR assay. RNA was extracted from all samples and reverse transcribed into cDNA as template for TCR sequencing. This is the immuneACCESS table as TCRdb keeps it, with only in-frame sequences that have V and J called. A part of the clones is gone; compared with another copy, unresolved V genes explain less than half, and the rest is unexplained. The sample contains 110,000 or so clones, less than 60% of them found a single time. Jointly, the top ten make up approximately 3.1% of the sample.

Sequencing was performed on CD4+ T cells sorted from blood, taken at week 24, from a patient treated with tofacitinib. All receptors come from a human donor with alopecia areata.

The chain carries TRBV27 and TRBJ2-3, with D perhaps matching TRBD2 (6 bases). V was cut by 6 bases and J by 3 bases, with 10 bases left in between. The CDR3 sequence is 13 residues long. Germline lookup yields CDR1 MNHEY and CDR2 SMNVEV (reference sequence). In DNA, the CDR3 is TGTGCCAGCAGACCCGGGGGTACAGATACGCAGTATTTT. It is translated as CASRPGGTDTQYF.

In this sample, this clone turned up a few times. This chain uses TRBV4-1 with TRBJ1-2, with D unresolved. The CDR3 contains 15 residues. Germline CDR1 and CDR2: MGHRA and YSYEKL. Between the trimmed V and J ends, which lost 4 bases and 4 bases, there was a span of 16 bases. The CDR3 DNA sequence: TGCGCCAGCAGCCCAAGTAGGACTTTGCGCTATGGCTACACCTTC. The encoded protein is CASSPSRTLRYGYTF.

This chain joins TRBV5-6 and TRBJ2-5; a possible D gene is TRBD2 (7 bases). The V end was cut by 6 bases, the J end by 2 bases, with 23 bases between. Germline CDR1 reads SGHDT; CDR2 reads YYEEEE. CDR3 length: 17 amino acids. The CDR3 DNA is TGTGCCAGCATCCTTGGACCCGGGGGGCTGGGACAAGAGACCCAGTACTTC. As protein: CASILGPGGLGQETQYF.

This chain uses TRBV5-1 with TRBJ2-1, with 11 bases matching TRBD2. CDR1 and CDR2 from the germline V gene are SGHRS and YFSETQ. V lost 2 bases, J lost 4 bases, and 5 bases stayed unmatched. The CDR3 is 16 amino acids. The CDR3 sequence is CASSFTTSGVYNEQFF. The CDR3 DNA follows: TGCGCCAGCAGCTTCACGACTAGCGGGGTATACAATGAGCAGTTCTTC.

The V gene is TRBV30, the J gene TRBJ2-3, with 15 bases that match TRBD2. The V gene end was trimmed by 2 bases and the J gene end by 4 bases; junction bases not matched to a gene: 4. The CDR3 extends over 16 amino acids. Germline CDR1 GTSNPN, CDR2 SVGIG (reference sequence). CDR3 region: CAWSPGTSGGPDTQYF. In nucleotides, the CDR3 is TGTGCCTGGAGTCCCGGGACTAGCGGGGGGCCAGATACGCAGTATTTT.

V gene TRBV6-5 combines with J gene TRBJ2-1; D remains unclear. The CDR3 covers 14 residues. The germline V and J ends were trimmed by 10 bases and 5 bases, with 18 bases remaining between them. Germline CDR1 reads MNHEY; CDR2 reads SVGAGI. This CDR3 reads CANPARSHNNEQFF. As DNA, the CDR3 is TGTGCCAACCCGGCGAGGTCCCACAACAATGAGCAGTTCTTC.

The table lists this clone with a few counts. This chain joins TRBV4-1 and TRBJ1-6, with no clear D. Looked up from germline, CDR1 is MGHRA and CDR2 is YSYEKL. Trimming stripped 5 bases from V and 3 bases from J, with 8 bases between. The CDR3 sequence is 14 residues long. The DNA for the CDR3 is TGCGCCAGCAGCTTGGATCGCTATAATTCACCCCTCCACTTT. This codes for CASSLDRYNSPLHF.

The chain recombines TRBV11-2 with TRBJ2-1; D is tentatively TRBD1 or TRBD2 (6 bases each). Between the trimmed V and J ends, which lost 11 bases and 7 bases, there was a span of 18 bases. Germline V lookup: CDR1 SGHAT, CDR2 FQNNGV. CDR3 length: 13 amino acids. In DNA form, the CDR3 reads TGTGCCTCTTGGGGGGCCCGGGGGAATGAGCAGTTCTTC. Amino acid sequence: CASWGARGNEQFF.

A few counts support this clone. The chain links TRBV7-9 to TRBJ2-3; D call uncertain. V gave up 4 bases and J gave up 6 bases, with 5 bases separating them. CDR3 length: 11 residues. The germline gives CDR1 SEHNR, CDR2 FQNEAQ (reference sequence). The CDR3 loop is CASSSRDTQYF. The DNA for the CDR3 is TGTGCCAGCAGCTCCCGGGATACGCAGTATTTT.

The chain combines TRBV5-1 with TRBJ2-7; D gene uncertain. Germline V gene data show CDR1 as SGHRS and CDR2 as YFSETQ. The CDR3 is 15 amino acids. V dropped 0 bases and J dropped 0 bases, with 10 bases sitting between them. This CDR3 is CASSLGAVSSYEQYF. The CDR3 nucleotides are TGCGCCAGCAGCTTGGGGGCCGTGAGCTCCTACGAGCAGTACTTC.

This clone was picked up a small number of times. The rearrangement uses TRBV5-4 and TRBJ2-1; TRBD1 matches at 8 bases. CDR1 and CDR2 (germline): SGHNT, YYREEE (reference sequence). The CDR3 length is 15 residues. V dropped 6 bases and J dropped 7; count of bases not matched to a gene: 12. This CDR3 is CASTSPGQDRNEQFF. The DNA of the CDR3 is TGTGCCAGCACCTCCCCGGGACAGGACAGGAATGAGCAGTTCTTC.

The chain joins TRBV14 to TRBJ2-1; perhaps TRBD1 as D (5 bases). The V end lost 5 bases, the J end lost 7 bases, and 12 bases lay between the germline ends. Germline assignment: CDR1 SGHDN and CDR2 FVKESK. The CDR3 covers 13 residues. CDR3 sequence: CASSFLSGNEQFF. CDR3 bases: TGTGCCAGCAGCTTTTTATCAGGGAATGAGCAGTTCTTC. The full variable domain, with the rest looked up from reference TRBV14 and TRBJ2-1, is EAGVTQFPSHSVIEKGQTVTLRCDPISGHDNLYWYRRVMGKEIKFLLHFVKESKQDESGMPNNRFLAERTGGTYSTLKVQPAELEDSGVYFCASSFLSGNEQFFGPGTRLTVL.

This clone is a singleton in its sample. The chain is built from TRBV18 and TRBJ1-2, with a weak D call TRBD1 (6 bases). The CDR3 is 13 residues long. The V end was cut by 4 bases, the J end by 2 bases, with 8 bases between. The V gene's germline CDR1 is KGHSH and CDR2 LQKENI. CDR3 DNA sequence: TGTGCCAGCTCACGAGGGGGAAACTATGGCTACACCTTC. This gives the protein CASSRGGNYGYTF.

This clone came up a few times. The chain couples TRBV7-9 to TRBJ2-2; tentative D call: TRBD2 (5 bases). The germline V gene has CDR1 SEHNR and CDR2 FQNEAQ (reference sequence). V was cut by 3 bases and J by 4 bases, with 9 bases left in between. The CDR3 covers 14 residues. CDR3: CASSFYEGTGELFF. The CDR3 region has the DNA TGTGCCAGCAGCTTCTACGAGGGCACCGGGGAGCTGTTTTTT.

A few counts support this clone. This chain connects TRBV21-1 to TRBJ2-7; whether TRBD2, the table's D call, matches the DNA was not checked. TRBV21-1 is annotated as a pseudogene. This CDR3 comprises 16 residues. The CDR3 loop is CASSSREPLKAYEQYF. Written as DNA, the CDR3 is TGTGCCAGCAGCAGCCGGGAACCCCTAAAGGCCTACGAGCAGTACTTC.

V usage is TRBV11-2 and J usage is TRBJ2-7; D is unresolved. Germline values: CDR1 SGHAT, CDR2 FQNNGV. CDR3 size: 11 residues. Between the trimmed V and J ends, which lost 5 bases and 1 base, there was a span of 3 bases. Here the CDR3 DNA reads TGTGCCAGCAGCAGATCCTACGAGCAGTACTTC. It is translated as CASSRSYEQYF.

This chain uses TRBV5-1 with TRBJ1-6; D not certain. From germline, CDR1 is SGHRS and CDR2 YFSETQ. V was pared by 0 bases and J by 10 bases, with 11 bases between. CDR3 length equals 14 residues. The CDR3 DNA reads TGCGCCAGCAGCTTGGATGGTCCGAAGTCACCCCTCCACTTT. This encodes CASSLDGPKSPLHF.

The CDR3 is CASSLNGGYGTQYF. For the CDR3, the DNA is TGTGCCAGCAGCTTGAACGGGGGGTACGGGACCCAGTACTTC. The J gene is TRBJ2-5, the V gene TRBV11-2; TRBD2 aligns across 7 bases. CDR3 length: 14 residues. The V segment lost 3 bases and the J segment 7 bases; nucleotides outside the gene matches: 8. The V gene's germline CDR1 is SGHAT and CDR2 FQNNGV. Filled out from reference TRBV11-2 and TRBJ2-5, the complete variable domain reads EAGVAQSPRYKIIEKRQSVAFWCNPISGHATLYWYQQILGQGPKLLIQFQNNGVVDDSQLPKDRFSAERLKGVDSTLKIQPAKLEDSAVYLCASSLNGGYGTQYFGPGTRLLVL.

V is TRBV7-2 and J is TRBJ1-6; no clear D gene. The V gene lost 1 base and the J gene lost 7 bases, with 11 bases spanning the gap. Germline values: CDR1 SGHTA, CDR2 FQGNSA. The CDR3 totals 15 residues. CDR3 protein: CASSLGPGSNSPLHF. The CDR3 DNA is TGTGCCAGCAGCTTAGGCCCGGGATCCAATTCACCCCTCCACTTT.

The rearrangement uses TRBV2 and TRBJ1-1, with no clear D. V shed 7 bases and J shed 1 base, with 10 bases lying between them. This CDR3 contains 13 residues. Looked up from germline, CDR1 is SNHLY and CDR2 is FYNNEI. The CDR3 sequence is CASNLSPNTEAFF. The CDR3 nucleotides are TGTGCCAGCAACCTCTCGCCGAACACTGAAGCTTTCTTT.

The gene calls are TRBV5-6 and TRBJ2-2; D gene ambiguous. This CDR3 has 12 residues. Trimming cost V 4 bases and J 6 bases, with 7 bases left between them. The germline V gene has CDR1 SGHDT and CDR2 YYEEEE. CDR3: CASSTPPGELFF. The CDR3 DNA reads TGTGCCAGCAGCACTCCGCCCGGGGAGCTGTTTTTT.

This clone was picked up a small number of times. The DNA for the CDR3 is TGCAGTGCTAGTAAGGAGGACGGCTACACCTTC. It specifies CSASKEDGYTF. The chain carries TRBV20-1 and TRBJ1-2; unclear D gene. CDR1 is DFQATT and CDR2 is SNEGSKA in the germline V gene (reference sequence). This CDR3 is 11 amino acids long. The V end lost 3 bases, the J end lost 8 bases, and 10 bases lay between the germline ends.

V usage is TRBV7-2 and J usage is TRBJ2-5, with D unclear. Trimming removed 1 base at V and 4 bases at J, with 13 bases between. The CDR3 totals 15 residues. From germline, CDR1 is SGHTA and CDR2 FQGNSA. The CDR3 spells CASSLGWVGLETQYF. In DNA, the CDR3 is TGTGCCAGCAGCTTAGGATGGGTGGGGTTAGAGACCCAGTACTTC.

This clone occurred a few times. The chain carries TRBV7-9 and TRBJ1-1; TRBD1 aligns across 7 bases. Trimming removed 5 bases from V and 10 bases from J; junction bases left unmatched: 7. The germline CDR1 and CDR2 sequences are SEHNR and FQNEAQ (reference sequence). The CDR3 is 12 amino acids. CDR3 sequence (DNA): TGTGCCAGCAGCCCCAGACAGGGAGGAGCTTTCTTT. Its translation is CASSPRQGGAFF.

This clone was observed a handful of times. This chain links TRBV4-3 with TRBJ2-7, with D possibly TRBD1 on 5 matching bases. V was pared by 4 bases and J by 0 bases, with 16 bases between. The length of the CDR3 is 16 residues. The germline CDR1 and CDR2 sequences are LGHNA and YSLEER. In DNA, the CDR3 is TGCGCCAGCAGCCGATCCCCGACAGTTAGCTCCTACGAGCAGTACTTC. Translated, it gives CASSRSPTVSSYEQYF.

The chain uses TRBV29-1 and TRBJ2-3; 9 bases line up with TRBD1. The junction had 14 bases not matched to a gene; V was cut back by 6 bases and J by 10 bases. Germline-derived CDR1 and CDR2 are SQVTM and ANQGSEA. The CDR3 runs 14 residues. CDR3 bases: TGCAGCGTCGCGGACAGGGGTGCCTTGGATCCGCAGTATTTT. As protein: CSVADRGALDPQYF.

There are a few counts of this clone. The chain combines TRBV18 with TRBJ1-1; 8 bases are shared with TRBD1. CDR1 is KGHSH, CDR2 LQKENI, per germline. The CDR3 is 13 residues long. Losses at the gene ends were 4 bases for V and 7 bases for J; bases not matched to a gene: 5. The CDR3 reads CASSLQGAGEAFF. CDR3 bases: TGTGCCAGCTCACTTCAGGGGGCTGGTGAAGCTTTCTTT. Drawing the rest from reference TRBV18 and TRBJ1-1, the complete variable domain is NAGVMQNPRHLVRRRGQEARLRCSPMKGHSHVYWYRQLPEEGLKFMVYLQKENIIDESGMPKERFSAEFPKEGPSILRIQQVVRGDSAAYFCASSLQGAGEAFFGQGTRLTVV.

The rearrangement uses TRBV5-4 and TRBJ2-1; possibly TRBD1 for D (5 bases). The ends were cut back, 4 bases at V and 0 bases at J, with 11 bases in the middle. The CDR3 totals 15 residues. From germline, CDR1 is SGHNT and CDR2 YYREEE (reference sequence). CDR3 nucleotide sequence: TGTGCCAGCAGCAGGACACTTAGCTCCTACAATGAGCAGTTCTTC. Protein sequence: CASSRTLSSYNEQFF.

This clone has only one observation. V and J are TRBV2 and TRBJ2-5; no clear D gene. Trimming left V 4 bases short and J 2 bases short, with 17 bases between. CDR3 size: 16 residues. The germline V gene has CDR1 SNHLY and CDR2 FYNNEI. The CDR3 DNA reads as TGTGCCAGCAGTGTAGGTACCAGCAAGTCTCAAGAGACCCAGTACTTC. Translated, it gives CASSVGTSKSQETQYF.

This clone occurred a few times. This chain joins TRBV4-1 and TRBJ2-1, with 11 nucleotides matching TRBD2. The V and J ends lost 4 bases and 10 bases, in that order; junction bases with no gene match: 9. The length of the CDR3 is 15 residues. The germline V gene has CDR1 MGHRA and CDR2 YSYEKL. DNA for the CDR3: TGCGCCAGCAGCCCGACTAGCGGGGCTCGGAGGGAGCAGTTCTTC. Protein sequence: CASSPTSGARREQFF.

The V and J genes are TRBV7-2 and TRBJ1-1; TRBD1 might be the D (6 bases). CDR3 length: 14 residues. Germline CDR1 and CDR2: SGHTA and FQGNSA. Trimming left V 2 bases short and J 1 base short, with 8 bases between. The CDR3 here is CASSLLQGNTEAFF. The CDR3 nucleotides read TGTGCCAGCAGCTTATTACAGGGGAACACTGAAGCTTTCTTT.